Detailed here is one T cell receptor (beta chain). Its antigen is unidentified. Amplification targeted TCR beta CDR3 regions from RNA transcripts. First-round RT-PCR targeting the TCR CDR3 was performed with the HTBI primer set. Each CDR3 protein gets one entry after TCRdb re-called the multiplex PCR reads with MiXCR. The sample yields about 420,000 distinct CDR3 sequences, less than 20% seen once. This entry comes from a study of T cells in Graves' hyperthyroidism and ophthalmopathy. Study results and limitations: The authors' 13 V-J model separated ophthalmopathy from stable hyperthyroidism.

Recently diagnosed hyperthyroidism of less than 2 months' duration affected patients aged 18 to 65. Lactation, pregnancy, other autoimmune disease or uncontrolled infection led to exclusion of patients. The CDR3 is made up of 15 amino acids. In germline, CDR1 is SGHDN, CDR2 FVKESK. Deletions cut 1 base from V and 6 bases from J, with 10 bases between. The chain has TRBV14 and TRBJ1-6; perhaps TRBD1 as D (5 bases). The sequenced material came from blood. This clonotype originated in a woman younger than 30 with Graves' hyperthyroidism. The CDR3 here is CASSQGQGGNSPLHF. In DNA form, the CDR3 reads TGTGCCAGCAGCCAAGGTCAGGGCGGTAATTCACCCCTCCACTTT.